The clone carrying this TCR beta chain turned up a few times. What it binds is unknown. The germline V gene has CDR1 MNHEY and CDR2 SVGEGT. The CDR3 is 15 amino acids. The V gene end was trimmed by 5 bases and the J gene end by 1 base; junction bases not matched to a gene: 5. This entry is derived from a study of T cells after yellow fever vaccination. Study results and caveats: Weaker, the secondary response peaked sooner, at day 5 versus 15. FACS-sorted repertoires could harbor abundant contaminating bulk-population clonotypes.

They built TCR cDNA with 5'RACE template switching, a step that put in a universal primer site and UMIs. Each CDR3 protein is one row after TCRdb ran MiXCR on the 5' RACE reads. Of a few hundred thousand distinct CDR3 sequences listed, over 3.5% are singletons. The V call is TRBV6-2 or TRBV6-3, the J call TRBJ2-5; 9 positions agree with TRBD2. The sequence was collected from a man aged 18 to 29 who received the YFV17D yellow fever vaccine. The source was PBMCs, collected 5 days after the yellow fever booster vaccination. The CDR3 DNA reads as TGTGCCAGCAGTCACCCGCGGGGGGGCCAAGAGACCCAGTACTTC. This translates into CASSHPRGGQETQYF.